These 20 T cell receptor beta chains were all obtained from the same sample, sequenced in a study of T cell repertoires in aging, cancer and after chemotherapy. Rearranged V-D-J TRB sequences were amplified with a mixed TRB-A/B primer pool. Each CDR3 protein is one row after TCRdb ran MiXCR on the multiplex PCR reads. The sample includes roughly 10,000 distinct CDR3 sequences, about 30% of them seen just once. The template was genomic DNA from peripheral blood, not RNA. Sequencing was performed on blood. The receptors shown here come from a human donor in good health. The donor label of this sample is uncertain.

The V call is TRBV5-6, the J call TRBJ2-2; D may be TRBD1 (5 bases). This CDR3 region has 15 residues. Trimming removed 4 bases at V and 1 base at J, with 11 bases between. Germline V gene sequence: CDR1 SGHDT, CDR2 YYEEEE. The CDR3 here is CASSPLGRNTGELFF. For the CDR3, the DNA is TGTGCCAGCAGCCCCCTGGGGCGGAACACCGGGGAGCTGTTTTTT.

The rearrangement links TRBV5-4 to TRBJ2-7, with 9 bases fitting TRBD1. The trim removed 2 bases at V and 5 bases at J, leaving 8 bases unmatched. Germline V gives CDR1 SGHNT, CDR2 YYREEE (reference sequence). The CDR3 loop spans 15 amino acids. CDR3 loop: CASSFLMTGGNEQYF. In DNA form, the CDR3 reads TGTGCCAGCAGCTTTCTTATGACAGGGGGGAACGAGCAGTACTTC.

This clonotype was seen only a few times. The genes are TRBV6-5 and TRBJ1-2; D is unresolved. V lost 2 bases, J lost 5 bases, and 18 bases lay in between. Germline V gene lookup returns CDR1 MNHEY and CDR2 SVGAGI. The CDR3 runs to 16 residues. The CDR3 spells CASSYIGNGPHYGYTF. DNA of the CDR3: TGTGCCAGCAGTTACATCGGAAACGGACCACATTATGGCTACACCTTC.

This clonotype was detected a few times. The chain links TRBV6-5 to TRBJ1-5; weak D call: TRBD1 (6 bases). Trimming shortened V by 6 bases and J by 5 bases, and 14 bases separated the two germline ends. Germline V CDR1 and CDR2: MNHEY, SVGAGI. The CDR3 has 14 residues. The DNA of the CDR3 is TGTGCCAGCAGCGGAACAGGGACGGATCAGCCCCAGCATTTT. It yields the protein CASSGTGTDQPQHF.

The genes are TRBV20-1 and TRBJ2-7; no definite D call. The CDR3 has 15 amino acids. Trimming removed 6 bases at V and 3 bases at J, with 21 bases between. CDR1 and CDR2 from the germline V gene are DFQATT and SNEGSKA (reference sequence). CDR3 coding DNA: TGCAGTGCCCCCCCGATTTCCGCCTCGAACTACGAGCAGTACTTC. Protein sequence: CSAPPISASNYEQYF.

Concerning this clonotype itself: Possible read error: a much larger clone is one base away. The chain combines TRBV30 with TRBJ2-6; TRBD2 agrees at 7 bases. Losses at the gene ends were 8 bases for V and 6 bases for J; bases not matched to a gene: 13. Germline assignment: CDR1 GTSNPN and CDR2 SVGIG (reference sequence). The CDR3 spans 15 residues. The CDR3 region is CARTSGVSEANVLTF. The CDR3 coding sequence is TGTGCCCGGACAAGCGGGGTCTCGGAGGCCAACGTCCTGACTTTC.

This clonotype was detected a few times. The rearrangement joins TRBV12-3 or TRBV12-4 to TRBJ1-2; 7 bases map to TRBD1. This CDR3 contains 13 residues. V lost 5 bases and J lost 5; bases outside the gene matches: 5. The CDR3 DNA sequence: TGTGCCAGCAGTACAGGGGACTTGTATGGCTACACCTTC. This encodes CASSTGDLYGYTF.

CDR3 nucleotide sequence: TGTGCCAGCAGTTTACAGGGGTGGGTGGGTGAGCAGTTCTTC. Translated, it gives CASSLQGWVGEQFF. The chain joins TRBV12-3 or TRBV12-4 to TRBJ2-1; maybe TRBD1 (6 bases). This CDR3 has 14 amino acids. V lost 2 bases, J lost 9 bases, and 14 bases lay in between.

V gene TRBV6-6 combines with J gene TRBJ1-6; TRBD1 is a possible D gene (5 bases). In germline, CDR1 is MNHNY, CDR2 SVGAGI (reference sequence). Trimming took 6 bases from V and 5 from J, leaving 14 bases between them. The CDR3 length is 15 residues. The chain's CDR3 is CASSPGGSNNSPLHF. The CDR3 DNA is TGTGCCAGCAGCCCCGGGGGATCCAATAATTCACCCCTCCACTTT.

This clonotype was seen a few times. CDR3 nucleotides: TGTGCCAGCAGCTTACAAGGGACAGCGAATTCACCCCTCCACTTT. Translating gives CASSLQGTANSPLHF. The J gene is TRBJ1-6, the V gene TRBV7-2, with 7 nucleotides matching TRBD1. The germline CDR1 and CDR2 sequences are SGHTA and FQGNSA. Losses at the gene ends were 2 bases for V and 7 bases for J; bases not matched to a gene: 5. CDR3 length: 15 residues.

The chain carries TRBV5-8 and TRBJ1-1, with a tentative D call TRBD1 (5 bases). Trimming stripped 1 base from V and 6 bases from J, with 10 bases between. Germline V lookup: CDR1 SGHTS, CDR2 YDEGEE. This CDR3 contains 13 residues. The CDR3 loop reads CASSLQGLAEAFF. The CDR3 coding sequence is TGTGCCAGCAGCTTGCAGGGTCTCGCTGAAGCTTTCTTT.

The chain is built from TRBV12-3 or TRBV12-4 and TRBJ1-4; a possible D gene is TRBD1 (5 bases). This CDR3 region has 18 residues. Trimming left V 5 bases short and J 4 bases short, with 23 bases between. The CDR3 DNA reads TGTGCCAGCAGTCTAAGTGGGGAAATACCGGGACTTAATGAAAAACTGTTTTTT. It encodes CASSLSGEIPGLNEKLFF.

The V call is TRBV20-1, the J call TRBJ2-1; D call uncertain. V lost 1 base to trimming and J lost 7 bases, with 8 bases between them. The CDR3 sequence is 12 residues long. Germline V gene sequence: CDR1 DFQATT, CDR2 SNEGSKA (reference sequence). CDR3 sequence reads: CSARATWNEQFF. Written as DNA, the CDR3 is TGCAGTGCTAGAGCCACCTGGAATGAGCAGTTCTTC.

This clonotype is medium-sized in the sample. This chain links TRBV6-1 with TRBJ2-1; 9 bases are shared with TRBD1. This CDR3 is built from 14 residues. J lost 8 bases, V lost 1 base, and 3 bases had no gene match. Per the germline V gene, CDR1 is MNHNS and CDR2 is SASEGT. CDR3 nucleotide sequence: TGTGCCAGCAGTGAAGGACAGGGGGGGGATGAGCAGTTCTTC. Amino acids: CASSEGQGGDEQFF.

V usage is TRBV12-3 or TRBV12-4 and J usage is TRBJ2-5; D might be TRBD2 (5 bases). The CDR3 length is 15 residues. V was shortened by 5 bases and J by 5 bases, with 18 bases between the two germline ends. The CDR3 sequence is CASSRPSGKAETQYF. The CDR3 bases are TGTGCCAGCAGTCGCCCCTCCGGGAAAGCGGAGACCCAGTACTTC.

The CDR3 nucleotides read TGTGCCAGCACGAGGGGTGGGGAAAACATTCAGTACTTC. Translating gives CASTRGGENIQYF. J is TRBJ2-4 and V is TRBV7-9; D is tentatively TRBD1 or TRBD2 (5 bases each). The CDR3 sequence is 13 residues long. The V gene lost 7 bases and the J gene lost 5 bases, with 12 bases spanning the gap. Germline CDR1 and CDR2: SEHNR and FQNEAQ (reference sequence).

J is TRBJ1-5 and V is TRBV19; no clear D gene. The CDR3 is made up of 18 amino acids. Germline CDR1 is LNHDA and CDR2 is SQIVND (reference sequence). V gave up 6 bases and J gave up 4 bases, with 25 bases separating them. CDR3 sequence: CASRPNDFQGNWNQPQHF. The CDR3 nucleotides read TGTGCCAGTAGACCCAATGACTTCCAAGGTAATTGGAATCAGCCCCAGCATTTT.

The V and J genes are TRBV27 and TRBJ1-1; D perhaps matches TRBD1 (6 bases). From germline, CDR1 is MNHEY and CDR2 SMNVEV (reference sequence). The CDR3 sequence is 15 residues long. Trimming took 2 bases from V and 1 from J, leaving 11 bases between them. The CDR3 sequence: CASSLVRGSNTEAFF. The CDR3 coding sequence is TGTGCCAGCAGTTTAGTGAGGGGGTCGAACACTGAAGCTTTCTTT.

The chain links TRBV27 to TRBJ2-7; 8 bases align to TRBD2. The CDR3 is 14 amino acids. The V and J ends lost 8 bases and 2 bases, in that order; junction bases with no gene match: 8. Germline V gene sequence: CDR1 MNHEY, CDR2 SMNVEV (reference sequence). The CDR3 region is CASGVVAGTYEQYF. The CDR3 DNA reads as TGTGCCAGCGGAGTCGTAGCGGGAACCTACGAGCAGTACTTC.

Only a few counts were recorded for this clonotype. The V and J genes are TRBV12-3 or TRBV12-4 and TRBJ1-5; D gene ambiguous. The CDR3 sequence is 15 residues long. Trimming pared 4 bases from V and 0 bases from J, leaving 10 bases between. Here the CDR3 reads CASSYYGSSNQPQHF. In DNA form, the CDR3 reads TGTGCCAGCAGTTACTATGGTAGTAGCAATCAGCCCCAGCATTTT.